This T cell receptor beta chain was retrieved from a study of T cells in tuberculosis. Study as a whole: In South Africa, adults with active tuberculosis were compared with IGRA-negative and latently infected IGRA-positive adolescents. General study results and limits: Samples were chosen by availability of cryopreserved specimens. Shorter CDR3-alpha in active tuberculosis partly drove smaller distances.

Repertoires were generated with immunoSEQ multiplex PCR, while TCRdb's copy carries only in-frame clones and drops some. The top ten hold more than 1.3% of the sample, which has approximately 53,000 clones, about 96% seen once. Time point of the sample: new active TB diagnosis, blood taken before or within 7 days of starting treatment. For this clone: The antigen remains unidentified.

The CDR3 runs to 13 residues. Per the germline V gene, CDR1 is SGHAT and CDR2 is FQDESV (reference sequence). V was shortened by 5 bases and J by 5 bases, with 9 bases between the two germline ends. The chain couples TRBV11-1 to TRBJ2-2; D perhaps matches TRBD1 (6 bases). This clonotype was sampled from an adult with tuberculosis. The material sequenced was PBMCs, taken at tuberculosis diagnosis. This chain's CDR3 is CASSVQGTGELFF. The CDR3 bases are TGTGCCAGCAGCGTACAGGGAACCGGGGAGCTGTTTTTT.